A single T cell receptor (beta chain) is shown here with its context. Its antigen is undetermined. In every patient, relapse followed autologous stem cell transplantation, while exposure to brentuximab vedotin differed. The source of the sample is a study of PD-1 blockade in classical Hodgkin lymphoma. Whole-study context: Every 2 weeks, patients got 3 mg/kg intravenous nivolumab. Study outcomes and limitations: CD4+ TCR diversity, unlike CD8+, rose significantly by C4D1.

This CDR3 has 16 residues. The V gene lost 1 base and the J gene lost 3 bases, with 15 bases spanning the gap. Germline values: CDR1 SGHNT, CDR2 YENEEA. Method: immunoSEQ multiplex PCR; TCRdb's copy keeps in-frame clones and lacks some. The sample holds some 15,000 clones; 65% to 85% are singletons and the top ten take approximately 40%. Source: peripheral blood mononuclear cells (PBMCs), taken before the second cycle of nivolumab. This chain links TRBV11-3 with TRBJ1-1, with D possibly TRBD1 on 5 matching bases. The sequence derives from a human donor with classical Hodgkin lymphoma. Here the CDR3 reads CASSLGGWTPDTEAFF. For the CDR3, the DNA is TGTGCCAGCAGCTTAGGGGGCTGGACGCCGGACACTGAAGCTTTCTTT. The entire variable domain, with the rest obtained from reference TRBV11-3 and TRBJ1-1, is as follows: EAGVVQSPRYKIIEKKQPVAFWCNPISGHNTLYWYLQNLGQGPELLIRYENEEAVDDSQLPKDRFSAERLKGVDSTLKIQPAELGDSAVYLCASSLGGWTPDTEAFFGQGTRLTVV.